This T cell receptor (beta chain) was profiled in a study of shared clonotypes between healthy human individuals. Notes on the study in general: Only blood samples were collected, and tissue repertoires likely differ. Among donors, the sharing of clonotypes was expected to be influenced by sequencing depth.

Adults of Caucasian background living in Nashville, Tennessee made up all donors. CD4+ cells were split into CD45RA+ naive and CD45RA-negative memory subsets. This clone was seen many times. Antigen unknown. J lost 3 bases, V lost 3 bases, and 4 bases had no gene match. The CDR3 extends over 14 amino acids. The germline V gene has CDR1 SEHNR and CDR2 FQNEAQ (reference sequence). TCRdb keeps only in-frame clones here, not all; method: immunoSEQ multiplex PCR. The data hold some 790,000 clones, with approximately 72% observed a single time. The sequence was obtained from a woman in her 30s in good health. The chain recombines TRBV7-9 with TRBJ2-7, with 8 positions matching TRBD2. The sequencing input was memory CD4+ T cells sorted from blood. Indicated subset: CD45RA-negative fraction. Here the CDR3 reads CASSFSGKNYEQYF. CDR3 nucleotides: TGTGCCAGCAGCTTTAGCGGGAAGAACTACGAGCAGTACTTC. The complete variable domain, with remaining parts taken from reference TRBV7-9 and TRBJ2-7, reads DTGVSQNPRHKITKRGQNVTFRCDPISEHNRLYWYRQTLGQGPEFLTYFQNEAQLEKSRLLSDRFSAERPKGSFSTLEIQRTEQGDSAMYLCASSFSGKNYEQYFGPGTRLTVT.